This T cell receptor beta chain was captured in a study of blood T cell repertoires in COVID-19 (TCRdb year 2020). With respect to the entire study: Samples covering the acute and convalescent phases of COVID-19 were provided by collaborators in the United States, Italy and Spain. The prospective study material was composed of cDNA or gDNA derived from T cells, B-cell-depleted T cells, or PBMCs. Deeply sampled blood TCRbeta repertoires from subjects exposed to, actively infected with, or recovered from COVID-19 were included in the dataset. The repertoires were released in a freely available public database meant as a resource for research on the immune response to SARS-CoV-2. Samples were obtained from the ongoing ImmuneRACE study (first 160 participants) and from about 1,300 subjects provided by 6 global collaborators. A de-identified subject ID, COVID-19 status, age in years and sex were almost always included in the sample metadata. Where available, HLA class I and class II types were taken from metadata supplied by the sample provider and were not determined by assay-based typing. What the study reported, not specific to this receptor: Clinical and demographic metadata were provided uncurated, with the amount varying by source and participant.

On this clone: The antigen this receptor binds is unknown. Within one base of it there is no much larger clone, and no base qualities were kept.

Reading the germline V gene gives CDR1 MDHEN and CDR2 SYDVKM. The trim is 5 bases for V and 1 base for J, with a gap of 5 bases between the germline ends. The CDR3 measures 12 amino acids from cysteine to phenylalanine. The read is trimmed to its CDR3 DNA, 36 bases read in frame from base 1. TCRbeta CDR3 regions were amplified from genomic DNA by means of the immunoSEQ Assay, a bias-controlled multiplex PCR. In the source study's methods: The number of nucleated cells in each sample was estimated from the amplification of reference gene primers within the assay. To quantify the absolute abundance of each unique TCRbeta CDR3 rearrangement, sequence reads were collapsed and filtered. For each sample, productive Simpson clonality was calculated by taking the square root of Simpson's diversity index across productive rearrangements. The table comes from immuneACCESS by way of TCRdb, which keeps in-frame sequences with V and J called. Part of the clones is missing from these tables; in studies checked, under half for an unresolved V gene and the rest for unknown reasons. For V, J and clone size, that table is used; D and trimming come from the DNA. The sample table contains around 200,000 clones; only one count was recorded for about 88% of them. In total, the top ten clones hold about 5% of the sample.

Collaborating institutions collected whole blood in K2EDTA tubes following their own protocols. For TCRbeta analysis, collaborators shipped samples as frozen whole blood, isolated PBMCs, or DNA extracted from either of those sample types. This receptor was obtained from an elderly woman with acute or convalescent COVID-19. Input material: peripheral blood. The sequence links TRBV28 to TRBJ1-2, and perhaps TRBD1 as D gene, on 5 matching bases. The CDR3 sequence is CASSQGNYGYTF. The DNA is as follows: TGTGCCAGCAGTCAGGGTAACTATGGCTACACCTTC.